What follows is one TCR beta chain and its context. No antigen is known for it. The data were obtained in a study of human T cells and chemical hapten exposure. Study at large: Patients, a majority of them female, were diagnosed with alopecia areata, totalis or universalis. Findings and caveats of the study: Given that the donors had alopecia, their immune response may differ from that seen in healthy people.

Time point reported: pre-sensitization, week 0. Treatment indicated: therapeutic diphenylcyclopropenone sensitization with weekly scalp DPC. Single cDNA molecules in the library carried unique molecular identifiers attached during preparation. TCRdb itself ran the RACE reads through MiXCR, one entry per CDR3 protein. The repertoire holds roughly 100,000 distinct CDR3 sequences, with roughly an eighth as singletons. V trimming: 2 bases; J trimming: 3 bases; junction bases outside the gene matches: 4. The CDR3 extends over 14 amino acids. Per germline, CDR1 SGDLS and CDR2 YYNGEE. This TCR derives from a woman aged 45-59 years with alopecia areata. Some clones in this sample may be carry-over from other donors' samples. This rearrangement joins TRBV9 to TRBJ1-1; 7 bases fit TRBD1. The sample consisted of whole blood, taken in connection with sensitization to the hapten diphenylcyclopropenone (DPC). This CDR3 is CASSVGQAYTEAFF. DNA for the CDR3: TGTGCCAGCAGCGTTGGACAGGCTTACACTGAAGCTTTCTTT.